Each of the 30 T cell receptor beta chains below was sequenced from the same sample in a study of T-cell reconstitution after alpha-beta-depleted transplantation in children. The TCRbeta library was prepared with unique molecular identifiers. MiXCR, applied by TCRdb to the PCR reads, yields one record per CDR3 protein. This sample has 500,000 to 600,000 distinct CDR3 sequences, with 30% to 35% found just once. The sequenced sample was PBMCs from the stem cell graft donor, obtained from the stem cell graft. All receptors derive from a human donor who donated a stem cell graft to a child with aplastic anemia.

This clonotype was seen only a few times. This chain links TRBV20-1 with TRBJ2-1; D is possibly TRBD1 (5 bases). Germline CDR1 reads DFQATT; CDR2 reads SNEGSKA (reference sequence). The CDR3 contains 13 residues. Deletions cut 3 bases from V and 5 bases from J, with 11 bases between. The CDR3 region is CSASGRANNEQFF. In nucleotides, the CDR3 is TGCAGTGCTAGCGGCAGGGCCAACAATGAGCAGTTCTTC.

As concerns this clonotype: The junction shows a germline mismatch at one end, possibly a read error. The CDR3: CAISFPGRPDTQYF. As DNA, the CDR3 is TGTGCCATCAGCTTTCCCGGACGCCCCGATACGCAGTATTTT. The V and J genes are TRBV7-2 and TRBJ2-3; no reliable D call. The germline V gene has CDR1 SGHTA and CDR2 FQGNSA. The CDR3 covers 14 residues. The entire variable domain, with the rest obtained from reference TRBV7-2 and TRBJ2-3, is as follows: GAGVSQSPSNKVTEKGKDVELRCDPISGHTALYWYRQSLGQGLEFLIYFQGNSAPDKSGLPSDRFSAERTGGSVSTLTIQRTQQEDSAVYLCAISFPGRPDTQYFGPGTRLTVL.

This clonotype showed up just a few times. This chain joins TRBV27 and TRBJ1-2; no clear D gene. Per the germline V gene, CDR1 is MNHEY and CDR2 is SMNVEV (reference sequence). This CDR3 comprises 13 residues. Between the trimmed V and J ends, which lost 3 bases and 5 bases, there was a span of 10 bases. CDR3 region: CASSFGVEYGYTF. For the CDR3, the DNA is TGTGCCAGCAGTTTCGGGGTTGAGTATGGCTACACCTTC.

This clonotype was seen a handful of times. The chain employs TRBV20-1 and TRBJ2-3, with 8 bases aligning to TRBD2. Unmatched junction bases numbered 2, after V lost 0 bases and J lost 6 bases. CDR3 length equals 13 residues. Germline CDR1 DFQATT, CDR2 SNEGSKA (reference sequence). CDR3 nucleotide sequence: TGCAGTGCTAGAGAAGCGGGAGTGGATACGCAGTATTTT. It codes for CSAREAGVDTQYF.

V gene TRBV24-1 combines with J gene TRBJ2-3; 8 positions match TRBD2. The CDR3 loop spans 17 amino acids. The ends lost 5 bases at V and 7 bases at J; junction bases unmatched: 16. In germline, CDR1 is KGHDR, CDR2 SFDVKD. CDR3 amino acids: CATSAGERESRLYTQYF. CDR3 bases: TGTGCCACCAGTGCAGGGGAGCGGGAGAGTCGGTTATATACGCAGTATTTT.

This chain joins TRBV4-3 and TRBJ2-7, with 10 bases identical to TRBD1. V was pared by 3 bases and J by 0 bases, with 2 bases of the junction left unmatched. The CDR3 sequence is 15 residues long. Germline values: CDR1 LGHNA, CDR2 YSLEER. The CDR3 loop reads CASSHGTGASYEQYF. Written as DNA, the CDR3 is TGCGCCAGCAGCCACGGGACAGGGGCCTCCTACGAGCAGTACTTC.

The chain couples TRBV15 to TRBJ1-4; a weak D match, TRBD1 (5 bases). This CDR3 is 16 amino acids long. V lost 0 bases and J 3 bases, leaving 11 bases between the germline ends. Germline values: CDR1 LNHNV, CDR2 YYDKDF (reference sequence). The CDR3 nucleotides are TGTGCCACCAGCAGAGATCCAGGGTTAGCTAATGAAAAACTGTTTTTT. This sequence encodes CATSRDPGLANEKLFF.

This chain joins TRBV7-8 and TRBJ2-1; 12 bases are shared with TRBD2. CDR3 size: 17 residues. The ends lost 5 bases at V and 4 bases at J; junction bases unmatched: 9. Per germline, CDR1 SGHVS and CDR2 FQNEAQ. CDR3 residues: CASSPPLGLAGYNEQFF. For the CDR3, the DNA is TGTGCCAGCAGCCCCCCTTTAGGACTAGCGGGATACAATGAGCAGTTCTTC. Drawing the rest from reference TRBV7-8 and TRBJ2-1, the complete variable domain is GAGVSQSPRYKVAKRGQDVALRCDPISGHVSLFWYQQALGQGPEFLTYFQNEAQLDKSGLPSDRFFAERPEGSVSTLKIQRTQQEDSAVYLCASSPPLGLAGYNEQFFGPGTRLTVL.

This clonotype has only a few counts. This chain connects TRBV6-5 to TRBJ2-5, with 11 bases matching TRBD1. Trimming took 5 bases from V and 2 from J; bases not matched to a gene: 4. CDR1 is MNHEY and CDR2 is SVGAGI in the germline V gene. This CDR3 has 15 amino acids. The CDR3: CASSLRDRGQETQYF. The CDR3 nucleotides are TGTGCCAGCAGTCTCCGGGACAGGGGGCAAGAGACCCAGTACTTC.

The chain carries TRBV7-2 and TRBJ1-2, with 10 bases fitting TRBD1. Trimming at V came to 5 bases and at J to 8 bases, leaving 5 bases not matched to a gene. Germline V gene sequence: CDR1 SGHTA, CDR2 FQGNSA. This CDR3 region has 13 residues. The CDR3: CASSVRDRGGYTF. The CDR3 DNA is TGTGCCAGCAGCGTCCGGGACAGGGGCGGCTACACCTTC.

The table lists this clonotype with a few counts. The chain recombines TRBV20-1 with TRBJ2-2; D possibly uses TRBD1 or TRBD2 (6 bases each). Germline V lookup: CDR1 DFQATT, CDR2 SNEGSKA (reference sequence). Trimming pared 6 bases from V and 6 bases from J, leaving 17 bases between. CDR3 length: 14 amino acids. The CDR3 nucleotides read TGCAGTGCAGGCGGGACACTGGACGCCGGGGAGCTGTTTTTT. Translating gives CSAGGTLDAGELFF.

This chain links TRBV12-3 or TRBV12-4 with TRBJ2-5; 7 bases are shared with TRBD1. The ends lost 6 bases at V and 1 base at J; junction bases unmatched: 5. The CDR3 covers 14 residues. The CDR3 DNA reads TGTGCCAGCAGCCGACGGACAGGCCAAGAGACCCAGTACTTC. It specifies CASSRRTGQETQYF.

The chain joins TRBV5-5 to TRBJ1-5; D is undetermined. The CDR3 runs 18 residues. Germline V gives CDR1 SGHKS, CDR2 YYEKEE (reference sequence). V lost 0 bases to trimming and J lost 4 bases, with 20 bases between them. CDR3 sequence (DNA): TGTGCCAGCAGCTTGGCCGACCCTTCGTTCCTCTATAATCAGCCCCAGCATTTT. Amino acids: CASSLADPSFLYNQPQHF.

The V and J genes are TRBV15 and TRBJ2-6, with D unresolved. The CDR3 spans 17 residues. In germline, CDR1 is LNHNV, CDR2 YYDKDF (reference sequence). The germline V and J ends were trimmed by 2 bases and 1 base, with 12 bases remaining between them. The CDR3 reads CATSRPSLVSGANVLTF. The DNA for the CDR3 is TGTGCCACCAGCAGACCATCCCTCGTTTCTGGGGCCAACGTCCTGACTTTC.

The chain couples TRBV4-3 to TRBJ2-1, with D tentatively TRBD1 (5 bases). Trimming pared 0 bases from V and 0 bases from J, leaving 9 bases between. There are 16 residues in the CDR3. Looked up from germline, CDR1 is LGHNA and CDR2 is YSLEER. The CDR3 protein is CASSQDIQGSYNEQFF. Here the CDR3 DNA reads TGCGCCAGCAGCCAAGATATCCAGGGCTCCTACAATGAGCAGTTCTTC.

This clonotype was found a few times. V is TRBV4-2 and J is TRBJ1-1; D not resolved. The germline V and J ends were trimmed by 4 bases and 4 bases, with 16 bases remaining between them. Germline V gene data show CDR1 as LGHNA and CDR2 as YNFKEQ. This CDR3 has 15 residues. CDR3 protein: CASSLPVQGSTEAFF. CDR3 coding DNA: TGTGCCAGCAGCCTCCCCGTCCAAGGGAGCACTGAAGCTTTCTTT.

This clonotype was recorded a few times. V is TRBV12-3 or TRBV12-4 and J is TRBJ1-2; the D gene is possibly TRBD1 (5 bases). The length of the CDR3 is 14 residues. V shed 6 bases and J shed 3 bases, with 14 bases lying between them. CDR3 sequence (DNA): TGTGCCAGCAGCTCAAGGGGCGGCTACTATGGCTACACCTTC. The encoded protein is CASSSRGGYYGYTF.

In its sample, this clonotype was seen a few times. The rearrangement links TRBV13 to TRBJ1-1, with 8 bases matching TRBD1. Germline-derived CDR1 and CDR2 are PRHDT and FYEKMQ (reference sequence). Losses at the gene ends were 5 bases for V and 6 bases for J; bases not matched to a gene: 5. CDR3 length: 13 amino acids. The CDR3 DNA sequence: TGTGCCAGCAGCCTGGACAGGGCCCCTGAAGCTTTCTTT. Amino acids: CASSLDRAPEAFF.

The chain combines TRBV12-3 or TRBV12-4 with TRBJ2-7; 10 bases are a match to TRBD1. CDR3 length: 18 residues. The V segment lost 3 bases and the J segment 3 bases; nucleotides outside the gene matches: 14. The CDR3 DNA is TGTGCCAGCAGTTTTCCGGAACTCGGGACAGGGGTAGGCTACGAGCAGTACTTC. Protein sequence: CASSFPELGTGVGYEQYF.

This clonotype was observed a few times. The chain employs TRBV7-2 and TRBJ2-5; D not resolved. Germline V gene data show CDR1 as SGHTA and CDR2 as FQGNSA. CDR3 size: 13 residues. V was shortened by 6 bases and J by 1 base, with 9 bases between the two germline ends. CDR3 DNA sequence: TGTGCCAGCAGGCCCGGGCCCCAAGAGACCCAGTACTTC. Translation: CASRPGPQETQYF. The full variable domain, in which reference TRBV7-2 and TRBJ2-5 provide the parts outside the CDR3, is GAGVSQSPSNKVTEKGKDVELRCDPISGHTALYWYRQSLGQGLEFLIYFQGNSAPDKSGLPSDRFSAERTGGSVSTLTIQRTQQEDSAVYLCASRPGPQETQYFGPGTRLLVL.

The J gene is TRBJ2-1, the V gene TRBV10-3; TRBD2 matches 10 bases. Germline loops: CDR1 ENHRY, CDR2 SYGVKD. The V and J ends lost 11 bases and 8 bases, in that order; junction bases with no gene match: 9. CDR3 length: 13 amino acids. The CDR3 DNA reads TGTGCCCTTAAGCGGGAGGGCTTGGATGAGCAGTTCTTC. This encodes CALKREGLDEQFF.

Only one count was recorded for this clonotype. The CDR3 is CASSSIKAGAPDTQYF. Written as DNA, the CDR3 is TGTGCCAGCAGTTCCATCAAAGCGGGAGCCCCAGATACGCAGTATTTT. The genes are TRBV6-2 or TRBV6-3 and TRBJ2-3, with 8 positions matching TRBD2. The CDR3 totals 16 residues. Per germline, CDR1 MNHEY and CDR2 SVGEGT. Trimming removed 4 bases from V and 4 bases from J; junction bases left unmatched: 10.

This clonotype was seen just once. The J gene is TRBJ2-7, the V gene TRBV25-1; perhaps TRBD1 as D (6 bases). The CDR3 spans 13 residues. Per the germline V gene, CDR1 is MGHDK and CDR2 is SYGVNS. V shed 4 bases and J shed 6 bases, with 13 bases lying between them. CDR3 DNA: TGTGCCAGCAGTGTGGGGACAATTGGCGAGCAGTACTTC. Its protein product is CASSVGTIGEQYF.

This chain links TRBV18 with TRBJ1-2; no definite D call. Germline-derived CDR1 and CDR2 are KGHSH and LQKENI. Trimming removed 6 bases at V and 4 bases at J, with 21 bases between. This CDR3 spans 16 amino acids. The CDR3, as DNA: TGTGCCAGCTCTGGAGCCCTCGCCGCGGGAACCTATGGCTACACCTTC. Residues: CASSGALAAGTYGYTF.

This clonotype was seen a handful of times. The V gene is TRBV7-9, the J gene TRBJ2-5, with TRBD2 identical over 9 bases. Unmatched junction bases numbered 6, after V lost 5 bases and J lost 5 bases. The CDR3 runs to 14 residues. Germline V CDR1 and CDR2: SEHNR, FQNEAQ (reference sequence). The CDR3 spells CASSLSGRFETQYF. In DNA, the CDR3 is TGTGCCAGCAGCCTTAGCGGGAGATTCGAGACCCAGTACTTC. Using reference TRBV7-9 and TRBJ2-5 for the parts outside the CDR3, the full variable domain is DTGVSQNPRHKITKRGQNVTFRCDPISEHNRLYWYRQTLGQGPEFLTYFQNEAQLEKSRLLSDRFSAERPKGSFSTLEIQRTEQGDSAMYLCASSLSGRFETQYFGPGTRLLVL.

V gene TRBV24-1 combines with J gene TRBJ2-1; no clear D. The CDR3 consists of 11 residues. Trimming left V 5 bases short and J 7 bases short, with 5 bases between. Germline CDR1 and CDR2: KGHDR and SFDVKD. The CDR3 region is CATSGKNEQFF. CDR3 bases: TGTGCCACCAGTGGAAAGAATGAGCAGTTCTTC.

CDR3 nucleotide sequence: TGTGCCAGCAGCTCCCCTCGGGCGGAATCCTACGAGCAGTACTTC. As protein: CASSSPRAESYEQYF. V is TRBV7-9 and J is TRBJ2-7; no clear D gene. The CDR3 consists of 15 residues. Germline V gene lookup returns CDR1 SEHNR and CDR2 FQNEAQ (reference sequence). The V end was cut by 4 bases, the J end by 1 base, with 14 bases between.

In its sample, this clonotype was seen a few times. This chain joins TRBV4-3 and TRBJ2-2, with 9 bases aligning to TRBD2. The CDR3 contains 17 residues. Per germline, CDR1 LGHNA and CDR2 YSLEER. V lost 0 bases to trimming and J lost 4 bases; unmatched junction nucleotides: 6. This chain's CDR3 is CASSQDRLAGITGELFF. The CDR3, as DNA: TGCGCCAGCAGCCAAGATCGTCTAGCGGGAATCACCGGGGAGCTGTTTTTT.

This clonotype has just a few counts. The CDR3 reads CASSDSGGQPQHF. CDR3 bases: TGTGCCAGTAGCGATTCAGGAGGTCAGCCCCAGCATTTT. The chain joins TRBV19 to TRBJ1-5; unclear D gene. Trimming removed 6 bases at V and 6 bases at J, with 12 bases between. The CDR3 has 13 residues. Germline CDR1 LNHDA, CDR2 SQIVND (reference sequence).

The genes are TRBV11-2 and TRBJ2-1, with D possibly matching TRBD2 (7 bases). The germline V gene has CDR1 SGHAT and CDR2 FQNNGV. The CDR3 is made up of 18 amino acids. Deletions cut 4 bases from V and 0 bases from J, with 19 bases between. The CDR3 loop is CASSSGGGSTYSYNEQFF. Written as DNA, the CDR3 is TGTGCCAGCAGCTCGGGGGGCGGCAGCACCTACTCCTACAATGAGCAGTTCTTC.